The table lists the clone carrying this T cell receptor (beta chain) with many counts. What it recognizes is unknown. The ends were cut back, 7 bases at V and 3 bases at J, with 15 bases in the middle. The CDR3 totals 15 residues. Germline values: CDR1 MNHNS, CDR2 SASEGT. Molecular barcoded adaptors covering alpha/delta and beta/gamma chains were used on approximately 440 ng RNA. TCRdb ran MiXCR on the reads and lists one entry per CDR3 protein. Of roughly 130,000 distinct CDR3 sequences listed, 10% to 15% are singletons. The data were obtained in a study of read filtering for tumor transcriptome and immune sequencing. Notes on the study in general: The sorted CD138-negative fraction was a mixed bone marrow immune population, not purified T cells.

This clonotype was sampled from a donor older than 35 with multiple myeloma. V is TRBV6-1 and J is TRBJ1-4; D perhaps matches TRBD1 (6 bases). Sequencing was performed on a population of CD138-negative cells sorted from bone marrow. CDR3 DNA: TGTGCCAGCAACCCTACAGGGCTGGCTAATGAAAAACTGTTTTTT. Translated: CASNPTGLANEKLFF.